A selection of T cell receptor beta chains follows, all from one sample in a study of blood T cell repertoires in COVID-19. Measured with immunoSEQ multiplex PCR; TCRdb has only the in-frame clones, and not every one. The sample contains about 33,000 clones, almost 85% of which appear only once. The sequenced material came from peripheral blood. The source is a man in his fifties or sixties with active COVID-19. CDR3s include the opening cysteine and the closing phenylalanine or tryptophan. The D gene is left open where the match is weak. Where a row states a size, it is once, few, many or the class of an expanded clone; other rows omit it.

-,TRBJ1-2,TRBV6-2/TRBV6-3,-,CASSYSGQLGKGYTF,TGTGCCAGCAGTTACTCCGGACAGTTAGGGAAAGGCTACACCTTC
-,TRBJ1-1,TRBV18,TRBD1,CASSPTGQGLNTEAFF,TGTGCCAGCTCACCCACTGGACAGGGTTTGAACACTGAAGCTTTCTTT
few,TRBJ2-7,TRBV28,TRBD1,CASSSGTGDSYEQYF,TGTGCCAGCAGTTCCGGGACAGGGGATTCCTACGAGCAGTACTTC
-,TRBJ2-7,TRBV27,-,CASSLVGASYEQYF,TGTGCCAGCAGTTTAGTCGGAGCCTCCTACGAGCAGTACTTC
-,TRBJ2-3,TRBV27,TRBD2,CASSSQIRAGGPRDTQYF,TGTGCCAGCAGTTCCCAAATCAGGGCGGGAGGGCCGAGAGATACGCAGTATTTT
-,TRBJ2-1,TRBV11-3,TRBD2,CASSLRGSSYNEQFF,TGTGCCAGCAGCTTACGCGGGAGCTCCTACAATGAGCAGTTCTTC
-,TRBJ2-1,TRBV19,-,CASTRSASDYYNEQFF,TGTGCCAGTACCCGATCGGCTAGCGATTACTACAATGAGCAGTTCTTC
-,TRBJ1-2,TRBV11-2,-,CASSSPTGFLGYTF,TGTGCCAGCAGCTCCCCGACAGGATTTCTCGGGTACACCTTC
-,TRBJ2-2,TRBV30,-,CAWSVSRRSGELFF,TGTGCCTGGAGTGTATCAAGGCGGTCCGGGGAGCTGTTTTTT
-,TRBJ2-1,TRBV5-5,-,CASSLGGKVEQFF,TGTGCCAGCAGCTTGGGAGGGAAGGTTGAGCAGTTCTTC
-,TRBJ2-3,TRBV29-1,TRBD2,CSVEGVAGAFSDTQYF,TGCAGCGTTGAGGGGGTAGCGGGAGCTTTCTCAGATACGCAGTATTTT